This T cell receptor beta chain came from a study of OX40 agonist ivuxolimab in advanced cancers. Overall study context: Patient treatment consisted of intravenous ivuxolimab administration every 2 weeks at 0.01 to 10 mg/kg. Each dose-escalation patient presented with hepatocellular carcinoma, melanoma, renal cell or head and neck cancer. Whole-study findings and limits: Some patients without response likewise showed low normalized clonal expansion. At 0.1 to 3.0 mg/kg, clonal expansion of CD4+ and CD8+ blood T cells had occurred by week 6.

Assay: immunoSEQ multiplex PCR; the TCRdb copy retains only in-frame clones and omits some. This sample has over 80,000 clones, with approximately 84% found just once. Concerning this clone itself: Its antigen is undetermined.

Material: CD4+ or CD8+ T cells sorted from blood, obtained in a trial of the OX40 agonist ivuxolimab. The clonotype was recovered from an adult with an advanced solid tumor such as melanoma, head and neck, liver or kidney cancer.

The DNA of the CDR3 is TGTGCCAGCCAACAGGGGACCTACGAGCAGTACTTC. As protein: CASQQGTYEQYF. This chain connects TRBV6-1 to TRBJ2-7; 7 bases match TRBD1. The CDR3 has 12 amino acids. J gave up 2 bases and V 8 bases, and 3 bases lay outside the gene matches. Germline CDR1 reads MNHNS; CDR2 reads SASEGT.